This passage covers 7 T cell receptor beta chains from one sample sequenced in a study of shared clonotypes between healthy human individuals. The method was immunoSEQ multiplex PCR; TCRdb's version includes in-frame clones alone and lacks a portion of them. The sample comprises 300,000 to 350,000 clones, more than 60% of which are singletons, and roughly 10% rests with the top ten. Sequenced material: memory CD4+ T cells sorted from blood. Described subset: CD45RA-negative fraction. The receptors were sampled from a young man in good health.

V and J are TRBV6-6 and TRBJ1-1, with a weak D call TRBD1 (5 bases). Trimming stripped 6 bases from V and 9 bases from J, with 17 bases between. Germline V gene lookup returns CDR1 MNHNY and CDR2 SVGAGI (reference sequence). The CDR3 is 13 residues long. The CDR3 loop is CASRSPGGSKAFF. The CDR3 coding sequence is TGTGCCAGCAGAAGTCCCGGGGGATCTAAAGCTTTCTTT.

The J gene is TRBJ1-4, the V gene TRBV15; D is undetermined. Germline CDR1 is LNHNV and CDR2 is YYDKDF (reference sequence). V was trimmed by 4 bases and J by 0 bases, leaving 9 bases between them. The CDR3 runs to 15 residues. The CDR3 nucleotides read TGTGCCACCAGCAAAGGGTCCACAACTAATGAAAAACTGTTTTTT. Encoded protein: CATSKGSTTNEKLFF.

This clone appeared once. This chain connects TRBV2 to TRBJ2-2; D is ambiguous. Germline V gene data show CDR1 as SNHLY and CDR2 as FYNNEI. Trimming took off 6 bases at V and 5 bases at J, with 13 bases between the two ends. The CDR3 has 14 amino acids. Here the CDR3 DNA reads TGTGCCAGCAGCTTAGGGCCCGGAACCGGGGAGCTGTTTTTT. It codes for CASSLGPGTGELFF.

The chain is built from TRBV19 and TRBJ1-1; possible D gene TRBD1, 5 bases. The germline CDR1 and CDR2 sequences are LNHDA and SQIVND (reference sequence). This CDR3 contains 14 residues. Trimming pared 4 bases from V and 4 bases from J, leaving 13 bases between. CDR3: CASSTGARGTEAFF. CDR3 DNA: TGTGCCAGTAGTACCGGGGCCCGAGGCACTGAAGCTTTCTTT.

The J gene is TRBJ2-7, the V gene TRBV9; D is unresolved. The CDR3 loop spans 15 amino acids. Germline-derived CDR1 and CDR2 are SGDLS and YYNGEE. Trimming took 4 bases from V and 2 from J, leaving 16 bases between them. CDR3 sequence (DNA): TGTGCCAGCAGCCCGGCCTTTGAGACGCCCTACGAGCAGTACTTC. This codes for CASSPAFETPYEQYF.

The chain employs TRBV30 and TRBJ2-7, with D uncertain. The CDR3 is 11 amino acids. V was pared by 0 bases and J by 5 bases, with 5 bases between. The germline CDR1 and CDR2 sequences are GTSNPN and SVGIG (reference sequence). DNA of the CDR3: TGTGCCTGGAGTGTACGGGACGAGCAGTACTTC. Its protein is CAWSVRDEQYF. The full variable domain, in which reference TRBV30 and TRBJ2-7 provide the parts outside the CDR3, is SQTIHQWPATLVQPVGSPLSLECTVEGTSNPNLYWYRQAAGRGLQLLFYSVGIGQISSEVPQNLSASRPQDRQFILSSKKLLLSDSGFYLCAWSVRDEQYFGPGTRLTVT.

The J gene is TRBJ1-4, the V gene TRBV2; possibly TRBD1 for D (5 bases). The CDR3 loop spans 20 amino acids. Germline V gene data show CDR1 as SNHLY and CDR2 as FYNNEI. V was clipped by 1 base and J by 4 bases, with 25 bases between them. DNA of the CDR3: TGTGCCAGCAGTGAAGAGGGCCCCGAAGTAGACGGGACGGATAATGAAAAACTGTTTTTT. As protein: CASSEEGPEVDGTDNEKLFF.